The present entry profiles one T cell receptor beta chain with its context. V lost 4 bases to trimming and J lost 8 bases; unmatched junction nucleotides: 9. This CDR3 contains 16 residues. Germline loops: CDR1 SGHTA, CDR2 FQGNSA. Per the authors' pipeline: Cell counts per sample came from amplifying reference gene primers. Assay: immunoSEQ multiplex PCR; the TCRdb copy retains only in-frame clones and omits some. For V, J and clone size, that table is used; D and trimming come from the DNA. Here the sample spans 130,000 to 150,000 clones, 70% to 90% being singletons. This record comes from a study of blood T cell repertoires in COVID-19. Study context: The cDNA or gDNA used as material had been derived from T cells, B-cell-depleted T cells, or PBMCs.

This chain joins TRBV7-2 and TRBJ1-6; 9 bases align to TRBD1. The clonotype was recovered from a human donor with acute or convalescent COVID-19. The donor label of this sample is uncertain. The sequenced material came from peripheral blood. CDR3 nucleotides: TGTGCCAGCAGCTCACAGGGGGCGCGGGTTTATTCACCCCTCCACTTT. Protein product: CASSSQGARVYSPLHF. Complete variable domain (other parts from reference TRBV7-2 and TRBJ1-6): GAGVSQSPSNKVTEKGKDVELRCDPISGHTALYWYRQSLGQGLEFLIYFQGNSAPDKSGLPSDRFSAERTGGSVSTLTIQRTQQEDSAVYLCASSSQGARVYSPLHFGNGTRLTVT.